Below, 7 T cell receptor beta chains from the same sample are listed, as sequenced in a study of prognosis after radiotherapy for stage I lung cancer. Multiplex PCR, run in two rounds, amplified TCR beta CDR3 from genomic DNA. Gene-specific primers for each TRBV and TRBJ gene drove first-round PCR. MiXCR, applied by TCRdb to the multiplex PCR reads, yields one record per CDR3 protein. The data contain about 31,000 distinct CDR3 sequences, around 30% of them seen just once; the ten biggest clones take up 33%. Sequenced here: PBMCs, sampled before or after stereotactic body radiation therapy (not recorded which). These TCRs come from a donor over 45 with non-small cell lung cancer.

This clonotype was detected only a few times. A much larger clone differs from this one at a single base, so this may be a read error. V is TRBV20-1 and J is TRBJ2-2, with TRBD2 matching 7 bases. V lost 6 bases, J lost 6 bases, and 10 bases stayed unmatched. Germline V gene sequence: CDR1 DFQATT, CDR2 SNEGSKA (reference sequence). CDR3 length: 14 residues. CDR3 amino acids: CSAPSRGRAGELFF. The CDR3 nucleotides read TGCAGTGCCCCCTCCCGGGGGAGGGCCGGGGAGCTGTTTTTT.

Here the CDR3 DNA reads TGTGCCAGCAGCCCGGGACTATCGGGACTAAGGGGGGGGGGAGATACGCAGTATTTT. Protein sequence: CASSPGLSGLRGGGDTQYF. The J gene is TRBJ2-3, the V gene TRBV2, with TRBD2 as a possible D gene (7 bases). CDR3 length: 19 residues. Trimming removed 6 bases at V and 5 bases at J, with 30 bases between. The germline V gene encodes CDR1 SNHLY and CDR2 FYNNEI. Complete variable domain (other parts from reference TRBV2 and TRBJ2-3): EPEVTQTPSHQVTQMGQEVILRCVPISNHLYFYWYRQILGQKVEFLVSFYNNEISEKSEIFDDQFSVERPDGSNFTLKIRSTKLEDSAMYFCASSPGLSGLRGGGDTQYFGPGTRLTVL.

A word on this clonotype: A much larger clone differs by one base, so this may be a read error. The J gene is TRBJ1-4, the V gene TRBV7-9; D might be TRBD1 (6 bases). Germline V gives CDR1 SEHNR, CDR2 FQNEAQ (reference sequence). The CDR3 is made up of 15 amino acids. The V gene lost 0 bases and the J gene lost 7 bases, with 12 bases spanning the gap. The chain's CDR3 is CASSLAGGSSEKLFF. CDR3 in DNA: TGTGCCAGCAGCTTAGCGGGGGGCTCGTCTGAAAAACTGTTTTTT.

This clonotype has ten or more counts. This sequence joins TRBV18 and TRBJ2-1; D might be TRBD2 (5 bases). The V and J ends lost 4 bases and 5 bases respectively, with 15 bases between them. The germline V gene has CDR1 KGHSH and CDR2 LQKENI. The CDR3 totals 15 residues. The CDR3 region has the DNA TGTGCCAGCTCACGACAAGAGACGGGAAACAATGAGCAGTTCTTC. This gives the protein CASSRQETGNNEQFF.

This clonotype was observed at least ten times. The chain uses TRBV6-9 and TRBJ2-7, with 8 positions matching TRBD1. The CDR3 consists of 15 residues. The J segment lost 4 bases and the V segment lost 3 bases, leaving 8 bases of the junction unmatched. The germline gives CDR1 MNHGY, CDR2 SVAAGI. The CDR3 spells CASSYSGTGTYEQYF. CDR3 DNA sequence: TGTGCCAGCAGTTACTCCGGGACAGGTACTTACGAGCAGTACTTC.

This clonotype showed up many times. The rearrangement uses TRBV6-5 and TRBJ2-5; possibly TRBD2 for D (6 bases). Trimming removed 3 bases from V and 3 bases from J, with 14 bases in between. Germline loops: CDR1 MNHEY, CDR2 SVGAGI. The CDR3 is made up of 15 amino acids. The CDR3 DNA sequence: TGTGCCAGCAGTTATTGGGGGTGGGGGGAAGAGACCCAGTACTTC. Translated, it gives CASSYWGWGEETQYF.

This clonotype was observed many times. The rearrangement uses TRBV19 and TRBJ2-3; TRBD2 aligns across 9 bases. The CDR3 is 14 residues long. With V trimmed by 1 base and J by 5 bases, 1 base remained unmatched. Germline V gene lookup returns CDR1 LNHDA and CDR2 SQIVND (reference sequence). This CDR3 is CASSIVLAGDTQYF. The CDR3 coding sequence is TGTGCCAGTAGTATAGTACTAGCGGGAGATACGCAGTATTTT.